Below are 30 T cell receptor beta chains sequenced from a single sample in a study of T cells in narcolepsy. Using immunoSEQ multiplex PCR, the repertoire was profiled, and TCRdb retains in-frame clones only, with some absent. There are 30,000 to 40,000 clones in the sample; around 83% occur only once, and around 2.6% lies in the top ten. Sample: CD45RA- memory CD4+ T cells from PBMCs. The receptor source for this set is a human donor with narcolepsy.

CDR3 sequence (DNA): TGTGCCAGCAGTCTGGACAGGGGGCTTCAGCCCCAGCATTTT. Its translation: CASSLDRGLQPQHF. The chain has TRBV2 and TRBJ1-5; the match to TRBD1 covers 11 bases. The germline V gene encodes CDR1 SNHLY and CDR2 FYNNEI. With 5 bases clipped from V and 6 bases from J, the junction kept 3 bases outside the gene matches. The CDR3 is made up of 14 amino acids.

The chain uses TRBV18 and TRBJ2-5, with D possibly matching TRBD1 (6 bases). The CDR3 runs 12 residues. CDR1 and CDR2 from the germline V gene are KGHSH and LQKENI. V was cut by 6 bases and J by 5 bases, with 10 bases left in between. The CDR3 reads CASSPQGETQYF. For the CDR3, the DNA is TGTGCCAGCTCCCCCCAGGGGGAGACCCAGTACTTC.

CDR3: CASSLPTSGSGTQYF. The CDR3 nucleotides read TGTGCCAGCAGTTTACCGACTAGCGGGAGCGGCACGCAGTATTTT. The rearrangement links TRBV28 to TRBJ2-3; 12 bases map to TRBD2. This CDR3 is 15 amino acids long. From germline, CDR1 is MDHEN and CDR2 SYDVKM. V trimming: 2 bases; J trimming: 9 bases; junction bases outside the gene matches: 6.

J is TRBJ1-5 and V is TRBV19; TRBD1 agrees at 8 bases. Per the germline V gene, CDR1 is LNHDA and CDR2 is SQIVND (reference sequence). V dropped 0 bases and J dropped 7; count of bases not matched to a gene: 5. The CDR3 is 15 amino acids. CDR3 nucleotide sequence: TGTGCCAGTAGTATAGAAGGACAGGGCCGGCAGCCCCAGCATTTT. This encodes CASSIEGQGRQPQHF.

This clone has only a few counts. V usage is TRBV27 and J usage is TRBJ2-7; 8 bases are a match to TRBD2. Germline CDR1 and CDR2: MNHEY and SMNVEV (reference sequence). Trimming cost V 1 base and J 5 bases; bases outside gene matches: 10. The CDR3 loop spans 16 amino acids. CDR3 loop: CASSLLSSGSSNEQYF. The CDR3 nucleotides read TGTGCCAGCAGTTTATTGTCCAGCGGGAGTTCCAACGAGCAGTACTTC.

This clone was recorded a few times. This sequence joins TRBV7-9 and TRBJ1-1; D gene uncertain. This CDR3 contains 13 residues. The germline V and J ends were trimmed by 8 bases and 6 bases, with 16 bases remaining between them. From germline, CDR1 is SEHNR and CDR2 FQNEAQ (reference sequence). The CDR3 region has the DNA TGTGCCAGCTCAAGGGAGGGCACAGCTGAAGCTTTCTTT. This translates into CASSREGTAEAFF. The full variable domain, its missing parts supplied by reference TRBV7-9 and TRBJ1-1, is DTGVSQNPRHKITKRGQNVTFRCDPISEHNRLYWYRQTLGQGPEFLTYFQNEAQLEKSRLLSDRFSAERPKGSFSTLEIQRTEQGDSAMYLCASSREGTAEAFFGQGTRLTVV.

The chain recombines TRBV29-1 with TRBJ2-5; D not resolved. Trimming pared 4 bases from V and 5 bases from J, leaving 14 bases between. This CDR3 is built from 13 residues. Germline CDR1 is SQVTM and CDR2 is ANQGSEA. The CDR3 DNA is TGCAGCGTTGGGGGTATCCCGCCGGAGACCCAGTACTTC. It is translated as CSVGGIPPETQYF. Looking up the rest from reference TRBV29-1 and TRBJ2-5 gives the full variable domain: SAVISQKPSRDICQRGTSLTIQCQVDSQVTMMFWYRQQPGQSLTLIATANQGSEATYESGFVIDKFPISRPNLTFSTLTVSNMSPEDSSIYLCSVGGIPPETQYFGPGTRLLVL.

The gene calls are TRBV19 and TRBJ2-2; 8 bases agree with TRBD2. The J segment lost 1 base and the V segment lost 7 bases, leaving 5 bases of the junction unmatched. The V gene's germline CDR1 is LNHDA and CDR2 SQIVND (reference sequence). The CDR3 spans 15 residues. For the CDR3, the DNA is TGTGCCAGTAATGCGGCGGGAGGGAACACCGGGGAGCTGTTTTTT. Residues: CASNAAGGNTGELFF.

The chain is built from TRBV28 and TRBJ2-2; D remains ambiguous. Germline CDR1 reads MDHEN; CDR2 reads SYDVKM. This CDR3 is built from 14 residues. V lost 7 bases, J lost 4 bases, and 13 bases lay in between. The CDR3 DNA reads as TGTGCCAGCAAGGGCGGAGTCGGCACCGGGGAGCTGTTTTTT. Translated: CASKGGVGTGELFF.

This chain uses TRBV5-4 with TRBJ2-1, with TRBD1 matching 11 bases. Germline trimming cut 5 bases from V and 8 bases from J; bases unmatched to any gene: 6. Germline CDR1 is SGHNT and CDR2 is YYREEE (reference sequence). This CDR3 is built from 14 residues. CDR3 coding DNA: TGTGCCAGCAGGGGGACAGGGGGTTTCGATGAGCAGTTCTTC. Translating it yields CASRGTGGFDEQFF.

This rearrangement joins TRBV28 to TRBJ1-1; the D is unclear. This CDR3 has 15 residues. Germline CDR1 is MDHEN and CDR2 is SYDVKM. Trimming removed 8 bases at V and 0 bases at J, with 16 bases between. The CDR3 DNA follows: TGTGCCAGCGCTTCAATGGGCAGCATGAACACTGAAGCTTTCTTT. This codes for CASASMGSMNTEAFF.

This clone was counted a few times. The CDR3: CSVGIPGQEAFF. DNA of the CDR3: TGCAGCGTTGGTATCCCAGGGCAAGAGGCTTTCTTT. The rearrangement uses TRBV29-1 and TRBJ1-1; maybe TRBD1 (5 bases). V was trimmed by 4 bases and J by 11 bases, leaving 17 bases between them. The CDR3 consists of 12 residues. Germline loops: CDR1 SQVTM, CDR2 ANQGSEA. Supplemented by reference TRBV29-1 and TRBJ1-1, the full variable domain reads SAVISQKPSRDICQRGTSLTIQCQVDSQVTMMFWYRQQPGQSLTLIATANQGSEATYESGFVIDKFPISRPNLTFSTLTVSNMSPEDSSIYLCSVGIPGQEAFFGQGTRLTVV.

CDR3 residues: CASQGASYGYTF. CDR3 coding DNA: TGTGCCTCCCAGGGGGCAAGTTATGGCTACACCTTC. The chain uses TRBV30 and TRBJ1-2; TRBD1 agrees at 8 bases. Germline lookup yields CDR1 GTSNPN and CDR2 SVGIG (reference sequence). V gave up 7 bases and J gave up 5 bases; unmatched junction bases: 6. This CDR3 is 12 amino acids long.

CDR3 in DNA: TGTGCCAGCAAAAATGAGGCAGGGGTTAGTACTGAAGCTTTCTTT. This gives the protein CASKNEAGVSTEAFF. V gene TRBV2 combines with J gene TRBJ1-1; possible D gene TRBD1, 6 bases. V lost 7 bases and J 5 bases, leaving 20 bases between the germline ends. CDR3 size: 15 residues. Germline CDR1 and CDR2: SNHLY and FYNNEI.

The chain couples TRBV7-2 to TRBJ1-6; D gene uncertain. The CDR3 consists of 14 residues. Germline V lookup: CDR1 SGHTA, CDR2 FQGNSA. V dropped 4 bases and J dropped 9 bases, with 13 bases sitting between them. CDR3 in amino acids: CASSSVAWRSPLHF. The CDR3 nucleotides are TGTGCCAGCAGCTCCGTAGCGTGGCGTTCACCCCTCCACTTT.

The V and J genes are TRBV28 and TRBJ1-2, with 9 bases aligning to TRBD1. The CDR3 has 15 amino acids. The germline gives CDR1 MDHEN, CDR2 SYDVKM. V was pared by 4 bases and J by 5 bases, with 8 bases of the junction left unmatched. CDR3 sequence: CASSSWDRVVYGYTF. In DNA, the CDR3 is TGTGCCAGCAGTTCTTGGGACAGGGTAGTGTATGGCTACACCTTC.

The J gene is TRBJ2-2, the V gene TRBV11-2; 8 nucleotides line up with TRBD1. Trimming at V came to 3 bases and at J to 6 bases, leaving 6 bases not matched to a gene. This CDR3 comprises 15 residues. Per the germline V gene, CDR1 is SGHAT and CDR2 is FQNNGV. The CDR3, as DNA: TGTGCCAGCAGCTTGCAGGGGGCGCCGGCCGGGGAGCTGTTTTTT. Residues: CASSLQGAPAGELFF.

V and J are TRBV19 and TRBJ2-5; the D is unclear. The V end was cut by 3 bases, the J end by 4 bases, with 6 bases between. The CDR3 sequence is 12 residues long. Germline CDR1 LNHDA, CDR2 SQIVND (reference sequence). CDR3 bases: TGTGCCAGTAGTATTATCGGAGAGACCCAGTACTTC. Translation gives CASSIIGETQYF. The complete variable domain, with remaining parts taken from reference TRBV19 and TRBJ2-5, reads DGGITQSPKYLFRKEGQNVTLSCEQNLNHDAMYWYRQDPGQGLRLIYYSQIVNDFQKGDIAEGYSVSREKKESFPLTVTSAQKNPTAFYLCASSIIGETQYFGPGTRLLVL.

This chain uses TRBV6-1 with TRBJ1-3, with D possibly TRBD1 on 5 matching bases. The CDR3 loop spans 15 amino acids. V gave up 10 bases and J gave up 0 bases, with 16 bases separating them. Germline assignment: CDR1 MNHNS and CDR2 SASEGT. The CDR3 reads CATGARTSSGNTIYF. The CDR3 nucleotides are TGTGCCACCGGGGCGCGGACCAGCTCTGGAAACACCATATATTTT.

J is TRBJ2-1 and V is TRBV6-1, with 10 bases matching TRBD1. From germline, CDR1 is MNHNS and CDR2 SASEGT. CDR3 length equals 14 residues. V shed 6 bases, J shed 7 bases, and the junction held 6 bases outside the gene matches. The CDR3: CASRGGTGVNEQFF. DNA of the CDR3: TGTGCCAGCAGGGGCGGGACAGGGGTGAATGAGCAGTTCTTC.

This clone was seen a handful of times. The chain joins TRBV29-1 to TRBJ1-1; 7 nucleotides match TRBD1. V lost 4 bases and J lost 4; bases outside the gene matches: 6. Germline CDR1 reads SQVTM; CDR2 reads ANQGSEA. CDR3 length: 13 amino acids. DNA of the CDR3: TGCAGCGTTGCCCGACAGGGTGGCACTGAAGCTTTCTTT. Protein: CSVARQGGTEAFF.

The chain combines TRBV28 with TRBJ2-7; 7 bases agree with TRBD2. This CDR3 spans 15 amino acids. V gave up 2 bases and J gave up 1 base; unmatched junction bases: 5. Germline lookup yields CDR1 MDHEN and CDR2 SYDVKM. The CDR3 protein is CASSLQRGGSYEQYF. CDR3 DNA sequence: TGTGCCAGCAGTTTACAGCGCGGGGGATCCTACGAGCAGTACTTC. Filled out from reference TRBV28 and TRBJ2-7, the complete variable domain reads DVKVTQSSRYLVKRTGEKVFLECVQDMDHENMFWYRQDPGLGLRLIYFSYDVKMKEKGDIPEGYSVSREKKERFSLILESASTNQTSMYLCASSLQRGGSYEQYFGPGTRLTVT.

The CDR3 nucleotides read TGTGCCAGCAGCTTAGATGCCAGGGTTGGCTACACCTTC. Its translation is CASSLDARVGYTF. J is TRBJ1-2 and V is TRBV7-2; TRBD1 might be the D (5 bases). The CDR3 covers 13 residues. Per the germline V gene, CDR1 is SGHTA and CDR2 is FQGNSA. Trimming pared 1 base from V and 7 bases from J, leaving 10 bases between.

The V call is TRBV30, the J call TRBJ1-2; tentative D call: TRBD1 (5 bases). CDR1 GTSNPN and CDR2 SVGIG come from the germline V gene (reference sequence). This CDR3 has 11 amino acids. The chain's CDR3 is CVGDSYGGYTF. CDR3 nucleotides: TGTGTTGGGGACTCCTATGGGGGCTACACCTTC.

The J gene is TRBJ2-7, the V gene TRBV5-4, with D tentatively TRBD1 (6 bases). The CDR3 is 15 amino acids. Germline loops: CDR1 SGHNT, CDR2 YYREEE (reference sequence). The V end was cut by 0 bases, the J end by 6 bases, with 16 bases between. This chain's CDR3 is CASSLGHRAPAEQYF. The CDR3, as DNA: TGTGCCAGCAGCTTGGGCCACAGGGCCCCCGCCGAGCAGTACTTC.

This chain joins TRBV7-2 and TRBJ2-5; D tentatively fits TRBD1 or TRBD2 (5 bases each). Trimming pared 3 bases from V and 3 bases from J, leaving 5 bases between. The CDR3 consists of 12 residues. CDR1 SGHTA and CDR2 FQGNSA come from the germline V gene. The CDR3 here is CASSLGEETQYF. Written as DNA, the CDR3 is TGTGCCAGCAGCTTGGGGGAAGAGACCCAGTACTTC.

V and J are TRBV29-1 and TRBJ1-1; D is unclear. Germline-derived CDR1 and CDR2 are SQVTM and ANQGSEA. Trimming left V 3 bases short and J 3 bases short, with 8 bases between. The CDR3 consists of 12 residues. The CDR3 bases are TGCAGCGTTGATCCCGGGGACACTGAAGCTTTCTTT. Translating gives CSVDPGDTEAFF. The full variable domain, completed using reference TRBV29-1 and TRBJ1-1, is SAVISQKPSRDICQRGTSLTIQCQVDSQVTMMFWYRQQPGQSLTLIATANQGSEATYESGFVIDKFPISRPNLTFSTLTVSNMSPEDSSIYLCSVDPGDTEAFFGQGTRLTVV.

This clone was observed once. The chain employs TRBV7-3 and TRBJ2-1; D gene ambiguous. V dropped 1 base and J dropped 8 bases, with 9 bases sitting between them. Germline loops: CDR1 SGHTA, CDR2 FQGTGA. The CDR3 is 13 residues long. CDR3 DNA: TGTGCCAGCAGCTTAAGCGTCGGCGATGAGCAGTTCTTC. Residues: CASSLSVGDEQFF.

The chain links TRBV7-2 to TRBJ2-1, with 7 bases fitting TRBD1. The CDR3 is 15 amino acids. Losses at the gene ends were 5 bases for V and 3 bases for J; bases not matched to a gene: 7. The germline CDR1 and CDR2 sequences are SGHTA and FQGNSA. The CDR3 region has the DNA TGTGCCAGCAGCCCCGACAGGGTCGTCTACAATGAGCAGTTCTTC. It codes for CASSPDRVVYNEQFF. The whole variable domain, filled in from reference TRBV7-2 and TRBJ2-1, reads GAGVSQSPSNKVTEKGKDVELRCDPISGHTALYWYRQSLGQGLEFLIYFQGNSAPDKSGLPSDRFSAERTGGSVSTLTIQRTQQEDSAVYLCASSPDRVVYNEQFFGPGTRLTVL.

The rearrangement links TRBV2 to TRBJ1-3; unclear D gene. The germline V gene has CDR1 SNHLY and CDR2 FYNNEI. The CDR3 contains 13 residues. The V end lost 8 bases, the J end lost 4 bases, and 12 bases lay between the germline ends. As DNA, the CDR3 is TGTGCCAGCGTCTATCCCTCCGGAAACACCATATATTTT. It specifies CASVYPSGNTIYF.